Shown below are 24 T cell receptor beta chains from a single sample sequenced in a study of blood T cells in healthy people across ages. A second about 7 to 11 cycle PCR used barcoded and J-beta primers. TCRdb re-derived calls from the 5' RACE reads in MiXCR, one entry per CDR3 protein. The sample contains 1 million or so distinct CDR3 sequences, roughly 45% of which appear only once. Sequencing input: blood. Every receptor here comes from a woman aged 55-75 years in good health.

The chain couples TRBV20-1 to TRBJ2-1, with 13 bases fitting TRBD2. V lost 7 bases and J lost 8; bases outside the gene matches: 5. This CDR3 is 13 amino acids long. CDR1 is DFQATT and CDR2 is SNEGSKA in the germline V gene (reference sequence). CDR3 in amino acids: CSGTSGRGYEQFF. In DNA, the CDR3 is TGCAGTGGGACTAGCGGGAGAGGGTATGAGCAGTTCTTC.

The V call is TRBV5-1, the J call TRBJ2-6; D possibly corresponds to TRBD1 (6 bases). The germline V gene has CDR1 SGHRS and CDR2 YFSETQ. The CDR3 extends over 16 amino acids. The germline V and J ends were trimmed by 0 bases and 4 bases, with 11 bases remaining between them. The CDR3, as DNA: TGCGCCAGCAGCTTGGATGGGCAGGGGGGGGCCAACGTCCTGACTTTC. Translating gives CASSLDGQGGANVLTF.

The V gene is TRBV20-1, the J gene TRBJ1-5, with TRBD1 matching 10 bases. The CDR3 loop spans 15 amino acids. The V gene's germline CDR1 is DFQATT and CDR2 SNEGSKA (reference sequence). The ends lost 2 bases at V and 5 bases at J; junction bases unmatched: 6. The CDR3 DNA reads as TGCAGTGCTAGACATCGGACAGGGGGTTATCAGCCCCAGCATTTT. Protein sequence: CSARHRTGGYQPQHF.

There are a few counts of this clonotype. The chain is built from TRBV7-6 and TRBJ2-3; 12 nucleotides align to TRBD2. CDR1 is SGHVS and CDR2 is FNYEAQ in the germline V gene. Germline trimming cut 5 bases from V and 2 bases from J; bases unmatched to any gene: 5. This CDR3 is 16 amino acids long. In DNA form, the CDR3 reads TGTGCCAGCAGCCCTAGCGGGAGGGCTCTCACAGATACGCAGTATTTT. Encoded protein: CASSPSGRALTDTQYF.

The chain combines TRBV27 with TRBJ2-4; no reliable D call. CDR1 is MNHEY, CDR2 SMNVEV, per germline (reference sequence). The CDR3 totals 13 residues. V lost 4 bases to trimming and J lost 6 bases, with 10 bases between them. The CDR3, as DNA: TGTGCCAGCAGTTCTCGTAATGCAAACATTCAGTACTTC. This codes for CASSSRNANIQYF.

In regard to this clonotype: The junction does not match germline at one end; this may be a read error. The chain couples TRBV12-3 or TRBV12-4 to TRBJ2-7; 8 nucleotides match TRBD2. The J call could be wrong; TRBJ2-1 is a better fit for the DNA end. The CDR3 length is 15 residues. The CDR3 coding sequence is TGTACCAGCAGTTTAGAAGCGGGAGCACTGAATGAGCAGTTCTTC. The encoded protein is CTSSLEAGALNEQFF.

CDR3 nucleotide sequence: TGCGCCAGCAGCTTGGATAGCCCCGGGATTAATACGCAGTATTTT. This encodes CASSLDSPGINTQYF. V gene TRBV5-1 combines with J gene TRBJ2-3; possibly TRBD2 for D (5 bases). V was shortened by 0 bases and J by 7 bases, with 15 bases between the two germline ends. Germline CDR1 and CDR2: SGHRS and YFSETQ. This CDR3 has 15 amino acids.

This clonotype was recorded a few times. This sequence joins TRBV27 and TRBJ2-1, with TRBD2 matching 9 bases. Germline lookup yields CDR1 MNHEY and CDR2 SMNVEV (reference sequence). The V and J ends lost 6 bases and 10 bases, in that order; junction bases with no gene match: 7. CDR3 length: 13 amino acids. The CDR3 DNA follows: TGTGCCAGCAGCCTAGCGGGGTTCGAGGAGCAGTTCTTC. This sequence encodes CASSLAGFEEQFF.

DNA of the CDR3: TGTGCCAGCACCTCTCCCCGAATACTAGCCAAAAACATTCAGTACTTC. Translated: CASTSPRILAKNIQYF. The V and J genes are TRBV28 and TRBJ2-4; the D is unclear. CDR1 and CDR2 from the germline V gene are MDHEN and SYDVKM. The germline V and J ends were trimmed by 7 bases and 0 bases, with 16 bases remaining between them. This CDR3 has 16 residues.

This chain uses TRBV20-1 with TRBJ2-7; TRBD1 aligns across 9 bases. The V gene's germline CDR1 is DFQATT and CDR2 SNEGSKA (reference sequence). V shed 0 bases, J shed 5 bases, and the junction held 8 bases outside the gene matches. This CDR3 is 15 amino acids long. In nucleotides, the CDR3 is TGCAGTGCTAGAGATCCCGGACAGGGGTGGAACGAGCAGTACTTC. Protein sequence: CSARDPGQGWNEQYF.

Comments on this clonotype: Relative to the germline gene, one junction end is altered; a read error may explain this. CDR3 sequence: CSVVGGGYGYAF. CDR3 sequence (DNA): TGCAGCGTTGTAGGCGGGGGGTATGGCTACGCCTTC. The genes are TRBV29-1 and TRBJ1-2, with D maybe TRBD1 (5 bases). Germline assignment: CDR1 SQVTM and CDR2 ANQGSEA. The CDR3 runs 12 residues.

Concerning this clonotype itself: A read error may produce the germline difference seen at one junction end. This chain links TRBV7-2 with TRBJ2-5, with 8 bases identical to TRBD2. Germline CDR1 is SGHTA and CDR2 is FQGNSA. The CDR3 has 14 residues. The CDR3 loop reads CAGRELAEMETQYF. The CDR3 region has the DNA TGTGCCGGCAGAGAACTAGCGGAGATGGAGACCCAGTACTTC.

The CDR3 sequence: CASRSGEILAKNIQYF. The CDR3 DNA is TGCGCCAGCAGGTCCGGGGAGATTCTAGCCAAAAACATTCAGTACTTC. J is TRBJ2-4 and V is TRBV5-1, with TRBD2 as a possible D gene (5 bases). V was shortened by 5 bases and J by 0 bases, with 15 bases between the two germline ends. CDR3 length: 16 amino acids. Looked up from germline, CDR1 is SGHRS and CDR2 is YFSETQ.

The rearrangement links TRBV27 to TRBJ1-6; D is undetermined. Trimming cost V 3 bases and J 5 bases, with 14 bases left between them. Germline CDR1 and CDR2: MNHEY and SMNVEV (reference sequence). This CDR3 is 16 amino acids long. Written as DNA, the CDR3 is TGTGCCAGCAGTTTTTGGGTCTCTAGGGATAATTCACCCCTCCACTTT. It encodes CASSFWVSRDNSPLHF.

This clonotype occurred many times. V is TRBV6-5 and J is TRBJ1-1, with a tentative D call TRBD1 (5 bases). Per germline, CDR1 MNHEY and CDR2 SVGAGI. CDR3 length: 13 residues. V lost 4 bases and J lost 0, with 6 bases in between. DNA of the CDR3: TGTGCCAGCAGTTGGGGCGTGAACACTGAAGCTTTCTTT. Encoded protein: CASSWGVNTEAFF.

J is TRBJ2-1 and V is TRBV5-4; D could derive from TRBD1 or TRBD2 (5 bases each). Germline CDR1 SGHNT, CDR2 YYREEE (reference sequence). CDR3 length: 15 amino acids. Trimming left V 4 bases short and J 8 bases short, with 19 bases between. The CDR3 region is CASSRGAAGYYEQFF. In DNA, the CDR3 is TGTGCCAGCAGCCGGGGTGCGGCAGGGTATTATGAGCAGTTCTTC. Filled out from reference TRBV5-4 and TRBJ2-1, the complete variable domain reads ETGVTQSPTHLIKTRGQQVTLRCSSQSGHNTVSWYQQALGQGPQFIFQYYREEENGRGNFPPRFSGLQFPNYSSELNVNALELDDSALYLCASSRGAAGYYEQFFGPGTRLTVL.

The J gene is TRBJ2-3, the V gene TRBV6-5; D call uncertain. In germline, CDR1 is MNHEY, CDR2 SVGAGI. V shed 7 bases and J shed 3 bases, with 11 bases lying between them. The CDR3 loop spans 13 amino acids. CDR3 amino acids: CASNRKGTDTQYF. In nucleotides, the CDR3 is TGTGCCAGCAATCGCAAAGGGACAGATACGCAGTATTTT.

The genes are TRBV5-6 and TRBJ2-7; TRBD1 aligns across 7 bases. CDR3 length: 13 amino acids. Germline V CDR1 and CDR2: SGHDT, YYEEEE. The ends lost 4 bases at V and 9 bases at J; junction bases unmatched: 10. Written as DNA, the CDR3 is TGTGCCAGCAGCATACAGGGGCTACGAGGGCAGTACTTC. Its protein is CASSIQGLRGQYF.

The chain links TRBV11-2 to TRBJ2-7; D possibly matches TRBD1 or TRBD2 (5 bases each). From germline, CDR1 is SGHAT and CDR2 FQNNGV. The CDR3 is 15 residues long. The V end was cut by 2 bases, the J end by 2 bases, with 13 bases between. The CDR3 here is CASSLFLGVPYEQYF. CDR3 sequence (DNA): TGTGCCAGCAGCTTATTTTTGGGGGTTCCCTACGAGCAGTACTTC.

This clonotype was seen a few times. The chain employs TRBV10-3 and TRBJ1-2; D is possibly TRBD1 (6 bases). V lost 2 bases and J 0 bases, leaving 10 bases between the germline ends. The CDR3 is 15 amino acids. CDR1 ENHRY and CDR2 SYGVKD come from the germline V gene. CDR3 sequence reads: CAISEGTPANYGYTF. CDR3 nucleotide sequence: TGTGCCATCAGTGAGGGGACACCAGCTAACTATGGCTACACCTTC.

This clonotype occurred once. This chain links TRBV10-3 with TRBJ2-1; TRBD2 agrees at 10 bases. The trim removed 10 bases at V and 5 bases at J, leaving 8 bases unmatched. The CDR3 has 14 amino acids. Germline CDR1 ENHRY, CDR2 SYGVKD. The CDR3 DNA follows: TGTGCCACGTTGGGAACTAGCGGGAACAATGAGCAGTTCTTC. Translating it yields CATLGTSGNNEQFF.

This chain uses TRBV7-2 with TRBJ2-1; 8 bases map to TRBD1. The CDR3 loop spans 17 amino acids. Germline V lookup: CDR1 SGHTA, CDR2 FQGNSA. The V gene end was trimmed by 5 bases and the J gene end by 0 bases; junction bases not matched to a gene: 9. The CDR3 DNA sequence: TGTGCCAGCAGCCCCCGGACAGGGAGAAGCTCCTACAATGAGCAGTTCTTC. Amino acid sequence: CASSPRTGRSSYNEQFF.

V usage is TRBV4-1 and J usage is TRBJ2-5; 8 nucleotides agree with TRBD2. In germline, CDR1 is MGHRA, CDR2 YSYEKL. Trimming at V came to 0 bases and at J to 11 bases, leaving 11 bases not matched to a gene. The CDR3 loop spans 15 amino acids. This CDR3 reads CASSQDETGGWEQYF. In DNA form, the CDR3 reads TGCGCCAGCAGCCAAGATGAAACGGGAGGGTGGGAGCAGTACTTC.

This sequence joins TRBV24-1 and TRBJ2-1, with 8 nucleotides matching TRBD1. Germline V gene lookup returns CDR1 KGHDR and CDR2 SFDVKD. Trimming cost V 4 bases and J 10 bases; bases outside gene matches: 5. This CDR3 region has 13 residues. CDR3 DNA sequence: TGTGCCACCAGTGACAGGGGGCTTGGGGAGCAGTTCTTC. Its protein is CATSDRGLGEQFF.